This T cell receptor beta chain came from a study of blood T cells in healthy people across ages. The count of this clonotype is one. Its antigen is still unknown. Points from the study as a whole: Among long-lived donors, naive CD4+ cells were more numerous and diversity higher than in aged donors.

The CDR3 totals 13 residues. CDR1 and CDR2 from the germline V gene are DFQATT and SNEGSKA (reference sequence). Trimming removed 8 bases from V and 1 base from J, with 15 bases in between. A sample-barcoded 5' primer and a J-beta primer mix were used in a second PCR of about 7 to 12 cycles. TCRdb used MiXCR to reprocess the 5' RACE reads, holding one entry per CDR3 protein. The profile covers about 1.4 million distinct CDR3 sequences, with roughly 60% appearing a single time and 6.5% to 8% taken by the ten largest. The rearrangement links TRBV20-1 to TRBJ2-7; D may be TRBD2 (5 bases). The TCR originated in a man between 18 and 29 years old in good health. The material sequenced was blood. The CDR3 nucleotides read TGCAGTTTCGGACTTCCCCAGTCCTACGAGCAGTACTTC. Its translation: CSFGLPQSYEQYF.